This TCR beta chain was retrieved from a study of tissue T cells after allogeneic stem cell transplantation. Repertoires were generated with immunoSEQ multiplex PCR, while TCRdb's copy carries only in-frame clones and drops some. The sample yields thousands of clones, under 65% seen once. The V gene end was trimmed by 0 bases and the J gene end by 0 bases; junction bases not matched to a gene: 3. Germline V gene sequence: CDR1 GKSSPN, CDR2 SITVG. The CDR3 is 15 amino acids. Notes on the study in general: Anatomically similar tissues had similar TCR repertoires within each patient.

Notes on this clone: Its antigen is currently unknown. Mouse germline and gene names are used. The CDR3 end lies 1 residue beyond the end of the read and is filled in from the germline J gene.

Time point here: mouse harvest day 7 after allogeneic transplant. Mouse grafts combined 10^7 T-cell-depleted bone marrow cells with 10^6 splenic CD5+ T cells. The TCR comes from a female BALB/c mouse given C57BL/6 T cells with graft-versus-host disease after an allogeneic hematopoietic cell transplant. J is TRBJ2-5 and V is TRBV31; 7 bases match TRBD2. Sequencing input: spleen. The CDR3 here is CAWSLAGGNQDTQYF. The sequenced CDR3 bases are TGTGCCTGGAGTCTAGCTGGGGGTAACCAAGACACCCAGTAC.